The present T cell receptor beta chain was sequenced within a study of Graves' ophthalmopathy and Graves' hyperthyroidism. Study-wide results and caveats: Most thyroid clonotypes expanded beyond 0.001 frequency were also found in blood.

In its sample, this clonotype was seen a few times. Antigen: not known. Amplifying from RNA transcripts, the study obtained TCR beta CDR3 regions. An opening RT-PCR round employed HTBI primers and preceded a second-round multiplex PCR. TCRdb analysed the multiplex PCR reads with MiXCR anew, one entry per CDR3 protein. The sample consists of some 350,000 distinct CDR3 sequences, approximately 18% of them appearing once. Trimming stripped 5 bases from V and 4 bases from J, with 11 bases between. CDR3 length: 13 residues. Germline V lookup: CDR1 MDHEN, CDR2 SYDVKM. This chain joins TRBV28 and TRBJ1-1; a weak D match, TRBD1 (6 bases). This TCR was recovered from an adult woman with stable Graves' hyperthyroidism. Sequences were obtained from peripheral blood. CDR3 loop: CASSTGWITEAFF. The CDR3, as DNA: TGTGCCAGCAGTACAGGGTGGATCACTGAAGCTTTCTTT. The variable domain in full, with the rest retrieved from reference TRBV28 and TRBJ1-1, is DVKVTQSSRYLVKRTGEKVFLECVQDMDHENMFWYRQDPGLGLRLIYFSYDVKMKEKGDIPEGYSVSREKKERFSLILESASTNQTSMYLCASSTGWITEAFFGQGTRLTVV.